Detailed here is one TCR beta chain. Its antigen is not identified. Through Arm-PCR of CDR3 regions and iRepertoire HTBI primers, TCR beta libraries were built. TCRdb fed the multiplex PCR reads into MiXCR, producing one record per CDR3 protein. The table has approximately 500,000 distinct CDR3 sequences, 20% to 25% seen once. Time point in this sample: persistent/refractory GD, antithyroid drugs over 5 years with positive TRAb. The TCR library was made from RNA extracted from PBMCs. The guidelines of the American Thyroid Association were the basis for diagnosing Graves' disease. These data belong to a study of regulatory T cells in long-lasting Graves disease. Study results and caveats: When disease was persistent, TRBV28, TRBJ1-2 and TRBJ2-5 were the favored segments.

V was shortened by 5 bases and J by 9 bases, with 20 bases between the two germline ends. The V gene's germline CDR1 is LNHDA and CDR2 SQIVND (reference sequence). This CDR3 comprises 16 residues. The origin of this receptor is a female donor with Graves disease. The chain carries TRBV19 and TRBJ2-6; D call uncertain. The specimen comprised peripheral blood mononuclear cells (PBMCs), sampled when the disease was refractory, from a patient treated with antithyroid drugs. Written as DNA, the CDR3 is TGTGCCAGTAGTTCCCCACTTTCGGCAGCAAGCAACGTCCTGACTTTC. It translates to CASSSPLSAASNVLTF.